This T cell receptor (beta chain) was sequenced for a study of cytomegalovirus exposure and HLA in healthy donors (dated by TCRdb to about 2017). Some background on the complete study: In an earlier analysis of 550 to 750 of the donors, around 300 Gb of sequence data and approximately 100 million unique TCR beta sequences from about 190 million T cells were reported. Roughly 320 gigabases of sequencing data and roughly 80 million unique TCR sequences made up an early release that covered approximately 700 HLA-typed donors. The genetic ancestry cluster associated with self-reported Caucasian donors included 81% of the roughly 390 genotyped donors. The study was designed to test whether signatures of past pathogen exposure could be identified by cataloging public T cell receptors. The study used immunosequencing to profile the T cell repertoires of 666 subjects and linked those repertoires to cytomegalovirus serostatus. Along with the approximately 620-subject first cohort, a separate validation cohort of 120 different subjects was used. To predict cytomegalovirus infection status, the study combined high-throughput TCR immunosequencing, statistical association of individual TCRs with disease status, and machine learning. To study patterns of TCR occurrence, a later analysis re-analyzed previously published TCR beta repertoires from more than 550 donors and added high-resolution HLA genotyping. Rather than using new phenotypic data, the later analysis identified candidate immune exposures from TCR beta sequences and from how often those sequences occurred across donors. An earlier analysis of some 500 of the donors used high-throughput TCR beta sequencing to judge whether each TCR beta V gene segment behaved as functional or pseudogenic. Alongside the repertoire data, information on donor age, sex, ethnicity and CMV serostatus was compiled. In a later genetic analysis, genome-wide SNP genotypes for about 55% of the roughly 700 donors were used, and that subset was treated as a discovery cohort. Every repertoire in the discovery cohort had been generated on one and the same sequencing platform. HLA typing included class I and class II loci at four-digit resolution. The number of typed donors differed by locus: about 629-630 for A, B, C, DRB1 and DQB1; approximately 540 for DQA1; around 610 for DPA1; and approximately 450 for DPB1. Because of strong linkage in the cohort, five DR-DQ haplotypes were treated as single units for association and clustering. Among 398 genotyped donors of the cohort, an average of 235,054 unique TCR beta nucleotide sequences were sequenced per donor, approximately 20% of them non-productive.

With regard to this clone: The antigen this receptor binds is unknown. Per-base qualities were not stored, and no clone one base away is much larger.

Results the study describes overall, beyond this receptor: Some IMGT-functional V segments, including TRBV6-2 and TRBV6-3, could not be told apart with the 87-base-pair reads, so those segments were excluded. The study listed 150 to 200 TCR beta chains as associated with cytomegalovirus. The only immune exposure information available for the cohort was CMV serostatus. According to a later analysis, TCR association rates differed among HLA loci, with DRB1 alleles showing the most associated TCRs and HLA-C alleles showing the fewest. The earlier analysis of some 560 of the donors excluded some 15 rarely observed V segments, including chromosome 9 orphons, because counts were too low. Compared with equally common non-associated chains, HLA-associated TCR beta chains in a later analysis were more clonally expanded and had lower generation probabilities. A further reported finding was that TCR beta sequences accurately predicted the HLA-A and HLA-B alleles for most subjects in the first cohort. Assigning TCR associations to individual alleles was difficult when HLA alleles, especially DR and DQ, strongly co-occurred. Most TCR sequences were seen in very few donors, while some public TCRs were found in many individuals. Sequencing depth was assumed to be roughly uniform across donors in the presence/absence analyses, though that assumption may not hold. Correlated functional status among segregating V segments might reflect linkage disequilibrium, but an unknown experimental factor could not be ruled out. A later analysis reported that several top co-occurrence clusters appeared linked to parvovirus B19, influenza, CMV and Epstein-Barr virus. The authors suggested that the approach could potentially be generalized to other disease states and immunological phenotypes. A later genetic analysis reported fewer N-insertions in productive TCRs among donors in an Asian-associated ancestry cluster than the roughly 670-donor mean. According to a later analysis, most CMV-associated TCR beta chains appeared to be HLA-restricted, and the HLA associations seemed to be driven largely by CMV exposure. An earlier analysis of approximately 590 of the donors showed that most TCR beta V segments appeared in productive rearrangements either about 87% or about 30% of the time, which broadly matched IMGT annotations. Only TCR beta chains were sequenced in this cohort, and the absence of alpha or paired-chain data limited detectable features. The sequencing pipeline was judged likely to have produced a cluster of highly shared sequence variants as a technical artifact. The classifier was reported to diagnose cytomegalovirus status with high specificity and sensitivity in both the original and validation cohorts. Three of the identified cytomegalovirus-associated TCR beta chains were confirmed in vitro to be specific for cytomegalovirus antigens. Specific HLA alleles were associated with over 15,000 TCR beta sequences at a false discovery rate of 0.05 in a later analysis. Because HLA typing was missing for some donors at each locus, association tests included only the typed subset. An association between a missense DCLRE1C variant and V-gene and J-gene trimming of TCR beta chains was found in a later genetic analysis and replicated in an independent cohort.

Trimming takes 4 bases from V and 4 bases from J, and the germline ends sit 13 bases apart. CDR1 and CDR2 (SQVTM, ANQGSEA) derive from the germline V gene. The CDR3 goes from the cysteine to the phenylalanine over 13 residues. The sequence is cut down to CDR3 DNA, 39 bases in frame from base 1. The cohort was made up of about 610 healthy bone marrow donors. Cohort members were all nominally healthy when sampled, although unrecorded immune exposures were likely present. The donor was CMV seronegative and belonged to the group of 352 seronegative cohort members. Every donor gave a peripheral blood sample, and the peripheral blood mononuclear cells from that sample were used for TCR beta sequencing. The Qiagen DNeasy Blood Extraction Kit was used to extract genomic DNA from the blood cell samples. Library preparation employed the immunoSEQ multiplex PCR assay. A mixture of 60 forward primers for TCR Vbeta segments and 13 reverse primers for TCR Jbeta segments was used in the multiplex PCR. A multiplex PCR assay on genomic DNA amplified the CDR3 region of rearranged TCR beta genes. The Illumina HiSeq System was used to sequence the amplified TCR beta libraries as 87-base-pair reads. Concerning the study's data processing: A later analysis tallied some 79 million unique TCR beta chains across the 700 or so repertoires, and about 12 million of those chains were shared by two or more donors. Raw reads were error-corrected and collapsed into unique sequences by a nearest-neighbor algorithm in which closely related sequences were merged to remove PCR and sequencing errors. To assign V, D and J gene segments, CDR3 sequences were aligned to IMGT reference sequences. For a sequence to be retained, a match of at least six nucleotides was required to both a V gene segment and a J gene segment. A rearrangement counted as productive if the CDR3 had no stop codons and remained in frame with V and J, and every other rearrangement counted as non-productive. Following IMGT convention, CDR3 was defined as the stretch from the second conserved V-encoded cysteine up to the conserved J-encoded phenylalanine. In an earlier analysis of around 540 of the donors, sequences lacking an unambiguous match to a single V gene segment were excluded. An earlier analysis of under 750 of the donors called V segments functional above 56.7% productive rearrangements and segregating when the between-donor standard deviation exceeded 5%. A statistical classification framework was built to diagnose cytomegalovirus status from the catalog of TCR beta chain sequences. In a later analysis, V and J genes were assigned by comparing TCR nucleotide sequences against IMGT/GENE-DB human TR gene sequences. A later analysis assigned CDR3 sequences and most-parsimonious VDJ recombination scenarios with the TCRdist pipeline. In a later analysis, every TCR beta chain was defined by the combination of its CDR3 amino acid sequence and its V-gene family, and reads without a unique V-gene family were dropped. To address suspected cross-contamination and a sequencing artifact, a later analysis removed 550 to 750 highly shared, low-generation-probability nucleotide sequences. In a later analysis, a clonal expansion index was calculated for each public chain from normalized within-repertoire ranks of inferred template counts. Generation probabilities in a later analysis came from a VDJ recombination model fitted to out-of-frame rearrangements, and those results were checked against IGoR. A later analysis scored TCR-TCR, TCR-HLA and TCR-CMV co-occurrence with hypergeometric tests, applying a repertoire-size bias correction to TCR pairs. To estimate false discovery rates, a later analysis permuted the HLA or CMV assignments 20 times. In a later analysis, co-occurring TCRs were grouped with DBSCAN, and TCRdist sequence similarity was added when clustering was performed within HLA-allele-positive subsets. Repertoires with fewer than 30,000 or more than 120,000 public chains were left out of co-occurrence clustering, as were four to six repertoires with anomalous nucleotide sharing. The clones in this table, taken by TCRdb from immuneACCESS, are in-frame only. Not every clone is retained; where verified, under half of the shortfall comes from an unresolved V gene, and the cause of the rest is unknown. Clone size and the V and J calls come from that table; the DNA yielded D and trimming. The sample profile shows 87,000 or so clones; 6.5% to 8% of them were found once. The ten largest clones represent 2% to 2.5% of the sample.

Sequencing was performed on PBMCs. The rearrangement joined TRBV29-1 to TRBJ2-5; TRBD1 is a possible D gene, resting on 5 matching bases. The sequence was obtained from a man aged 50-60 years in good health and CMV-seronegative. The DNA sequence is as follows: TGCAGCGTTGCCCCGACAGTGACAGAGACCCAGTACTTC. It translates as CSVAPTVTETQYF.